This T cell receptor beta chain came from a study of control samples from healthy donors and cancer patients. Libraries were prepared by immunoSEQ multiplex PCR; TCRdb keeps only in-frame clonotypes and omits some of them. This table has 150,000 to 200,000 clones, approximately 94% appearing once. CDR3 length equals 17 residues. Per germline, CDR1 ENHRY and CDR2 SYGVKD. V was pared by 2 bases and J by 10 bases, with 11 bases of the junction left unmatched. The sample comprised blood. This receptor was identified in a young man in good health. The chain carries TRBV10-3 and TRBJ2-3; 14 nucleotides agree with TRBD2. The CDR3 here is CAISEGSGTSGGMAQYF. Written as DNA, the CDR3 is TGTGCCATCAGTGAGGGGTCCGGGACTAGCGGGGGAATGGCGCAGTATTTT.